This T cell receptor beta chain stems from a study of blood T cell repertoires in COVID-19. Study information: The origin of the acute and convalescent COVID-19 samples was the United States, Italy and Spain. The cDNA or gDNA used as material had been derived from T cells, B-cell-depleted T cells, or PBMCs.

Methods used by the authors: Estimated nucleated cell counts came from reference gene primer amplification. TCRdb keeps only in-frame clones here, not all; method: immunoSEQ multiplex PCR. From that table come the V and J calls and clone size; the DNA was used to work out D and trimming. The sample contains under 200,000 clones, roughly 86% of which appear only once. The V gene lost 1 base and the J gene lost 4 bases, with 14 bases spanning the gap. Germline V CDR1 and CDR2: MNHNS, SASEGT. The CDR3 spans 16 residues. The rearrangement uses TRBV6-1 and TRBJ1-5; D ambiguous. The material sequenced was peripheral blood. This TCR was recovered from a man aged 65 to 79 with acute or convalescent COVID-19. The CDR3 spells CASSEGPIRDNQPQHF. The CDR3 coding sequence is TGTGCCAGCAGTGAAGGTCCGATTAGAGATAATCAGCCCCAGCATTTT.